Following are 21 T cell receptor beta chains from one sample sequenced in a study of blood T cell repertoires in COVID-19. The method was immunoSEQ multiplex PCR; TCRdb's version includes in-frame clones alone and lacks a portion of them. The sample carries about 140,000 clones, approximately 80% recorded once. What was sequenced was peripheral blood. The source is a woman over 75 in a cohort sampled during active or convalescent COVID-19.

The gene calls are TRBV2 and TRBJ1-6; 7 bases fit TRBD1. In germline, CDR1 is SNHLY, CDR2 FYNNEI. The CDR3 is 15 residues long. Germline trimming cut 7 bases from V and 8 bases from J; bases unmatched to any gene: 11. CDR3 DNA sequence: TGTGCCAGCACCCCAGTCGGAGGGGGCGATTCACCCCTCCACTTT. Residues: CASTPVGGGDSPLHF. Based on the CDR3 plus reference TRBV2 and TRBJ1-6, the full variable domain is EPEVTQTPSHQVTQMGQEVILRCVPISNHLYFYWYRQILGQKVEFLVSFYNNEISEKSEIFDDQFSVERPDGSNFTLKIRSTKLEDSAMYFCASTPVGGGDSPLHFGNGTRLTVT.

The chain couples TRBV24-1 to TRBJ2-3; 9 bases match TRBD2. CDR1 is KGHDR, CDR2 SFDVKD, per germline. J gave up 2 bases and V 2 bases, and 4 bases lay outside the gene matches. The CDR3 loop spans 16 amino acids. The CDR3 is CATSDSSGEITDTQYF. The CDR3 DNA reads as TGTGCCACCAGTGATTCTAGCGGGGAGATCACAGATACGCAGTATTTT.

The rearrangement links TRBV18 to TRBJ2-5; D uncertain. This CDR3 spans 14 amino acids. Germline values: CDR1 KGHSH, CDR2 LQKENI. The germline V and J ends were trimmed by 3 bases and 2 bases, with 10 bases remaining between them. The CDR3 DNA reads as TGTGCCAGCTCACCTCTACCCGGGCAAGAGACCCAGTACTTC. Translating gives CASSPLPGQETQYF.

V is TRBV6-2 or TRBV6-3 and J is TRBJ1-2; 9 nucleotides match TRBD1. Germline V lookup: CDR1 MNHEY, CDR2 SVGEGT. This CDR3 is built from 13 residues. V dropped 5 bases and J dropped 5; count of bases not matched to a gene: 3. The CDR3 sequence: CASSSDRGYGYTF. DNA for the CDR3: TGTGCCAGCAGTAGCGACAGGGGGTATGGCTACACCTTC.

The V call is TRBV11-2, the J call TRBJ2-7, with 10 positions matching TRBD2. The V and J ends lost 3 bases and 4 bases, in that order; junction bases with no gene match: 6. Per germline, CDR1 SGHAT and CDR2 FQNNGV. The CDR3 consists of 15 residues. The CDR3 reads CASSFLRTSGYEQYF. Here the CDR3 DNA reads TGTGCCAGCAGCTTTCTCAGGACTAGCGGTTACGAGCAGTACTTC.

The chain recombines TRBV9 with TRBJ1-4; 8 bases are shared with TRBD1. Germline-derived CDR1 and CDR2 are SGDLS and YYNGEE. The CDR3 extends over 18 amino acids. J was trimmed by 8 bases and V by 2 bases; bases with no gene match: 17. For the CDR3, the DNA is TGTGCCAGCAGCGTCGGTGTGCAGGGTAGAGCAGGGGGCGAAAAACTGTTTTTT. Amino acid sequence: CASSVGVQGRAGGEKLFF.

This clone was found once. The V gene is TRBV2, the J gene TRBJ2-7, with D possibly matching TRBD2 (5 bases). V dropped 5 bases and J dropped 3 bases, with 14 bases sitting between them. The CDR3 covers 14 residues. Germline loops: CDR1 SNHLY, CDR2 FYNNEI. CDR3 nucleotide sequence: TGTGCCAGCAGTTGGAGCGGAGCCGACTACGAGCAGTACTTC. Translation: CASSWSGADYEQYF.

This clone was detected only once. The rearrangement uses TRBV18 and TRBJ2-2; perhaps TRBD2 as D (6 bases). The CDR3 has 16 amino acids. Per germline, CDR1 KGHSH and CDR2 LQKENI. V lost 4 bases to trimming and J lost 4 bases, with 16 bases between them. The CDR3 is CASSRALRDFTGELFF. DNA of the CDR3: TGTGCCAGCTCACGGGCTTTACGGGACTTCACCGGGGAGCTGTTTTTT.

This chain uses TRBV11-3 with TRBJ2-2; 7 bases fit TRBD1. CDR1 SGHNT and CDR2 YENEEA come from the germline V gene. The CDR3 loop spans 16 amino acids. J was trimmed by 1 base and V by 5 bases; bases with no gene match: 7. The CDR3 sequence is CASSPAGGLNTGELFF. The CDR3 DNA reads as TGTGCCAGCAGCCCTGCAGGGGGTTTGAACACCGGGGAGCTGTTTTTT. The variable domain in full, with the rest retrieved from reference TRBV11-3 and TRBJ2-2, is EAGVVQSPRYKIIEKKQPVAFWCNPISGHNTLYWYLQNLGQGPELLIRYENEEAVDDSQLPKDRFSAERLKGVDSTLKIQPAELGDSAVYLCASSPAGGLNTGELFFGEGSRLTVL.

The chain has TRBV21-1 and TRBJ1-1; TRBD1 is the table's D call, not checked against the DNA. TRBV21-1 has pseudogene status. This CDR3 has 16 amino acids. The CDR3 region is CASSQFRRQGITEAFF. The CDR3 bases are TGTGCCAGCAGCCAGTTTCGGAGACAGGGGATTACTGAAGCTTTCTTT.

This chain links TRBV24-1 with TRBJ1-3; D is unresolved. V was clipped by 5 bases and J by 3 bases, with 7 bases between them. Germline lookup yields CDR1 KGHDR and CDR2 SFDVKD. The CDR3 runs 13 residues. CDR3 DNA: TGTGCCACCAGTGGCCCCAGTGGAAACACCATATATTTT. This translates into CATSGPSGNTIYF.

The gene calls are TRBV18 and TRBJ1-6; D unclear. The CDR3 sequence is 15 residues long. Germline CDR1 KGHSH, CDR2 LQKENI. V was shortened by 4 bases and J by 3 bases, with 10 bases between the two germline ends. This CDR3 is CASSLDWDYNSPLHF. As DNA, the CDR3 is TGTGCCAGCTCACTGGACTGGGACTATAATTCACCCCTCCACTTT.

This chain connects TRBV11-2 to TRBJ2-5; TRBD2 is a possible D gene (7 bases). V was trimmed by 1 base and J by 0 bases, leaving 15 bases between them. The CDR3 runs to 17 residues. Germline V gene lookup returns CDR1 SGHAT and CDR2 FQNNGV. CDR3 DNA: TGTGCCAGCAGCTTAGGGGCTCGGGGGGCAGACCAAGAGACCCAGTACTTC. Translating gives CASSLGARGADQETQYF.

The gene calls are TRBV18 and TRBJ1-1; TRBD1 matches at 7 bases. This CDR3 comprises 14 residues. Germline V gene lookup returns CDR1 KGHSH and CDR2 LQKENI. J was trimmed by 3 bases and V by 1 base; bases with no gene match: 2. CDR3 nucleotide sequence: TGTGCCAGCTCACCACAGACAGGGCACACTGAAGCTTTCTTT. As protein: CASSPQTGHTEAFF.

The CDR3 DNA reads as TGTGCCAGCAGCCACCCGACTAGCGGGGGAGGAGAGACCCAGTACTTC. Translating gives CASSHPTSGGGETQYF. The chain couples TRBV7-2 to TRBJ2-5; 12 bases map to TRBD2. The CDR3 length is 16 residues. Losses at the gene ends were 5 bases for V and 4 bases for J; bases not matched to a gene: 8. The germline V gene has CDR1 SGHTA and CDR2 FQGNSA.

This rearrangement joins TRBV4-1 to TRBJ1-2; D gene ambiguous. CDR1 and CDR2 from the germline V gene are MGHRA and YSYEKL. The CDR3 totals 15 residues. Trimming took 2 bases from V and 0 from J, leaving 10 bases between them. CDR3 bases: TGCGCCAGCAGCCAAAAAACAACAGCTAACTATGGCTACACCTTC. This sequence encodes CASSQKTTANYGYTF.

The chain joins TRBV12-2 to TRBJ2-5; the D segment call TRBD2 is taken from the table without a DNA check. TRBV12-2 constitutes a pseudogene. The CDR3 totals 16 residues. Here the CDR3 reads CASRLAQYPGGETQYF. The CDR3 bases are TGTGCAAGTCGCTTAGCGCAGTATCCCGGAGGAGAGACCCAGTACTTC.

The rearrangement links TRBV12-5 to TRBJ2-2; 7 nucleotides agree with TRBD1. The CDR3 consists of 16 residues. Losses at the gene ends were 4 bases for V and 2 bases for J; bases not matched to a gene: 7. Germline V CDR1 and CDR2: LGHNT, FRNRAP. CDR3 residues: CASGSRYRGNTGELFF. The CDR3 nucleotides read TGTGCTAGTGGTTCCAGGTACAGGGGAAACACCGGGGAGCTGTTTTTT.

This clone was seen only a few times. The rearrangement joins TRBV7-2 to TRBJ1-6; 9 positions match TRBD1. The CDR3 runs to 14 residues. V lost 5 bases and J lost 9; bases outside the gene matches: 5. Looked up from germline, CDR1 is SGHTA and CDR2 is FQGNSA. The CDR3 region is CASSNRGRGSPLHF. CDR3 nucleotide sequence: TGTGCCAGCAGCAACAGGGGGCGCGGTTCACCCCTCCACTTT.

V gene TRBV2 combines with J gene TRBJ2-5, with TRBD1 matching 7 bases. The CDR3 runs 14 residues. Germline V gene data show CDR1 as SNHLY and CDR2 as FYNNEI. The V gene end was trimmed by 2 bases and the J gene end by 4 bases; junction bases not matched to a gene: 4. CDR3: CASSETGVRETQYF. CDR3 sequence (DNA): TGTGCCAGCAGTGAAACAGGGGTTCGAGAGACCCAGTACTTC.

The rearrangement joins TRBV20-1 to TRBJ2-2, with 7 bases lining up with TRBD2. CDR1 and CDR2 (germline): DFQATT, SNEGSKA (reference sequence). V was clipped by 3 bases and J by 4 bases; unmatched bases: 11. This CDR3 has 16 residues. The CDR3 loop is CSASLAGVPGTGELFF. The CDR3 DNA reads TGCAGTGCTAGTCTGGCGGGGGTTCCGGGCACCGGGGAGCTGTTTTTT.